The T cell receptor beta chain described here comes from a study of CXCR3-negative and CXCR3-positive naive CD8 T cells. Findings and caveats of the study: Naive cells that were CXCR3-positive had more hydrophobic TRB CDR3s (compared with CXCR3-negative naive cells).

This CDR3 has 15 residues. CDR1 SGHTA and CDR2 FQGNSA come from the germline V gene. Note on this clonotype: Its specificity is not known.

The method, 5' RACE with UMI labels, was used to prepare the TRB cDNA libraries. Reanalyzing the 5' RACE reads, TCRdb keeps one entry per CDR3 protein, without DNA. The specimen's table records nearly 90,000 distinct CDR3 sequences. What was sequenced was naive CXCR3+ CD8+ T cells from blood. Stated subset: CD45RO-CCR7+CD27+CD95- naive CD8+ T cells expressing CXCR3 (TNR3+). V is TRBV7-2 and J is TRBJ2-3; TCRdb's D call of TRBD2 is untestable without DNA. This TCR came from a human donor in good health. Some clones in this sample may be carry-over from other donors' samples. This CDR3 reads CASSWTSASTDTQYF.